The 17 T cell receptor beta chains in this list originate from one sample, sequenced in a study of Graves' ophthalmopathy and Graves' hyperthyroidism. Amplified TCR beta CDR3 regions were obtained using RNA transcripts as template. Scientists carried out first-round RT-PCR using HTBI primers and then a second-round multiplex PCR. Each CDR3 protein is one row after TCRdb ran MiXCR on the multiplex PCR reads. The profile shows some 1.1 million distinct CDR3 sequences, roughly 35% of them singletons. The specimen was peripheral blood or thyroid tissue (not recorded which). These receptors came from an adult man with Graves' hyperthyroidism.

This clonotype occurred many times. The chain employs TRBV5-1 and TRBJ2-2; D is undetermined. There are 13 residues in the CDR3. Between the trimmed V and J ends, which lost 3 bases and 7 bases, there was a span of 10 bases. Germline V lookup: CDR1 SGHRS, CDR2 YFSETQ. CDR3 sequence reads: CASSSDWHGELFF. For the CDR3, the DNA is TGCGCCAGCAGCTCAGACTGGCACGGGGAGCTGTTTTTT.

This clonotype has a handful of counts. V usage is TRBV6-5 and J usage is TRBJ2-7, with 8 bases matching TRBD2. The length of the CDR3 is 15 residues. Per germline, CDR1 MNHEY and CDR2 SVGAGI. With 7 bases clipped from V and 7 bases from J, the junction kept 15 bases outside the gene matches. The CDR3 DNA reads TGTGCCAGCACCTCTACCGGGCTAGCGGGTTCGGAGCAGTACTTC. The encoded protein is CASTSTGLAGSEQYF.

This clonotype was detected ten times or more. This chain links TRBV6-5 with TRBJ2-5; TRBD1 is a possible D gene (7 bases). The CDR3 is 12 amino acids. Trimming pared 10 bases from V and 5 bases from J, leaving 14 bases between. Looked up from germline, CDR1 is MNHEY and CDR2 is SVGAGI. The CDR3 DNA reads as TGTGCCACCCGATCAGGGGGGGAGACCCAGTACTTC. Amino acids: CATRSGGETQYF.

To note about this clonotype: This could be a read error, since a much larger clone is one nucleotide away. The chain employs TRBV20-1 and TRBJ1-3; D call uncertain. Looked up from germline, CDR1 is DFQATT and CDR2 is SNEGSKA (reference sequence). V lost 1 base, J lost 4 bases, and 8 bases lay in between. This CDR3 is 13 amino acids long. The CDR3 coding sequence is TGCAGTGCTAGAGGTAGCGGGGGAAACACCATATATTTT. Residues: CSARGSGGNTIYF.

The V gene is TRBV13, the J gene TRBJ2-6; 9 bases map to TRBD1. The junction had 16 bases not matched to a gene; V was cut back by 4 bases and J by 0 bases. CDR1 PRHDT and CDR2 FYEKMQ come from the germline V gene (reference sequence). This CDR3 spans 21 amino acids. This CDR3 reads CASSSTHDRGKSRSGANVLTF. The CDR3 nucleotides are TGTGCCAGCAGCTCCACCCATGACAGGGGGAAATCCCGCTCTGGGGCCAACGTCCTGACTTTC.

This chain links TRBV6-2 or TRBV6-3 with TRBJ1-4; D gene uncertain. This CDR3 contains 14 residues. Germline values: CDR1 MNHEY, CDR2 SVGEGT. The germline V and J ends were trimmed by 4 bases and 10 bases, with 16 bases remaining between them. The CDR3 nucleotides read TGTGCCAGCAGTTCTCCGGGAGGGAACAGAAAACTGTTTTTT. This encodes CASSSPGGNRKLFF.

Concerning this clonotype: A clone one base away is much larger, so this may be a read error. The rearrangement uses TRBV24-1 and TRBJ2-5; 7 bases map to TRBD1. V was clipped by 5 bases and J by 3 bases; unmatched bases: 5. CDR1 KGHDR and CDR2 SFDVKD come from the germline V gene. The CDR3 covers 14 residues. The CDR3 nucleotides are TGTGCCACCAGTGGGACAGGTTTAAAAGAGACCCAGTACTTC. Translation gives CATSGTGLKETQYF.

About this clonotype itself: A much larger clone is a single base away; this may be a read error. The CDR3 DNA reads TGCAGCGTTGAAGATTTGACTAGCGGGGAGCTGTTTTTT. Translating gives CSVEDLTSGELFF. The chain is built from TRBV29-1 and TRBJ2-2; maybe TRBD2 (6 bases). V lost 0 bases, J lost 7 bases, and 9 bases lay in between. The CDR3 runs 13 residues. Germline-derived CDR1 and CDR2 are SQVTM and ANQGSEA.

In its sample, this clonotype was seen many times. The chain combines TRBV29-1 with TRBJ2-7; TRBD1 agrees at 7 bases. This CDR3 has 12 amino acids. The germline CDR1 and CDR2 sequences are SQVTM and ANQGSEA. V lost 4 bases and J lost 3; bases outside the gene matches: 3. CDR3 region: CSVGQGYYEQYF. CDR3 sequence (DNA): TGCAGCGTTGGACAGGGATACTACGAGCAGTACTTC.

V usage is TRBV29-1 and J usage is TRBJ2-7, with 8 bases matching TRBD2. CDR3 length equals 12 residues. V was pared by 4 bases and J by 4 bases, with 3 bases of the junction left unmatched. The germline gives CDR1 SQVTM, CDR2 ANQGSEA. Here the CDR3 DNA reads TGCAGCGTTGCCGCGGGAGGATACGAGCAGTACTTC. As protein: CSVAAGGYEQYF.

The rearrangement links TRBV12-3 or TRBV12-4 to TRBJ1-5, with D perhaps matching TRBD1 (5 bases). V was clipped by 8 bases and J by 10 bases, with 15 bases between them. CDR3 length: 12 residues. The CDR3 nucleotides read TGTGCCAGCGCTCGGGGGACGGGACCCCAGCATTTT. It encodes CASARGTGPQHF.

The CDR3 coding sequence is TGTGCCAGCAGCTTTGTCGCGTCATTATTGAGTCAGCCCCAGCATTTT. Protein product: CASSFVASLLSQPQHF. The chain joins TRBV12-1 to TRBJ1-5. TRBV12-1 is deemed a pseudogene. This CDR3 spans 16 amino acids.

This clonotype was picked up many times. The chain joins TRBV7-9 to TRBJ1-3, with D maybe TRBD1 (5 bases). This CDR3 region has 16 residues. The germline gives CDR1 SEHNR, CDR2 FQNEAQ (reference sequence). V gave up 0 bases and J gave up 2 bases, with 11 bases separating them. The CDR3 is CASSLAVETAGNTIYF. The CDR3 DNA is TGTGCCAGCAGCTTAGCGGTCGAGACAGCTGGAAACACCATATATTTT.

This clonotype was observed at least ten times. The chain combines TRBV7-8 with TRBJ1-6, with no clear D. Per the germline V gene, CDR1 is SGHVS and CDR2 is FQNEAQ. Trimming took off 5 bases at V and 0 bases at J, with 11 bases between the two ends. This CDR3 is 16 amino acids long. The CDR3 sequence is CASSLVGSSYNSPLHF. The CDR3 region has the DNA TGTGCCAGCAGCCTGGTGGGGAGCTCCTATAATTCACCCCTCCACTTT. The full variable domain, its missing parts supplied by reference TRBV7-8 and TRBJ1-6, is GAGVSQSPRYKVAKRGQDVALRCDPISGHVSLFWYQQALGQGPEFLTYFQNEAQLDKSGLPSDRFFAERPEGSVSTLKIQRTQQEDSAVYLCASSLVGSSYNSPLHFGNGTRLTVT.

V is TRBV7-8 and J is TRBJ2-2; tentatively, D is TRBD2 (6 bases). V was trimmed by 5 bases and J by 2 bases, leaving 12 bases between them. CDR1 is SGHVS, CDR2 FQNEAQ, per germline. This CDR3 has 15 amino acids. The CDR3 is CASSPISGNTGELFF. The CDR3 nucleotides read TGTGCCAGCAGCCCGATTAGCGGCAACACCGGGGAGCTGTTTTTT.

This CDR3 reads CASNPDRGKNTIYF. DNA for the CDR3: TGTGCCAGTAACCCGGACAGGGGAAAAAACACCATATATTTT. The chain uses TRBV19 and TRBJ1-3; 9 nucleotides align to TRBD1. V dropped 7 bases and J dropped 6; count of bases not matched to a gene: 7. The CDR3 is made up of 14 amino acids. Germline CDR1 reads LNHDA; CDR2 reads SQIVND (reference sequence). Full variable domain (rest looked up from reference TRBV19 and TRBJ1-3): DGGITQSPKYLFRKEGQNVTLSCEQNLNHDAMYWYRQDPGQGLRLIYYSQIVNDFQKGDIAEGYSVSREKKESFPLTVTSAQKNPTAFYLCASNPDRGKNTIYFGEGSWLTVV.

There are many counts of this clonotype. V and J are TRBV7-6 and TRBJ1-1, with D hard to call. This CDR3 contains 14 residues. The germline V and J ends were trimmed by 1 base and 2 bases, with 8 bases remaining between them. Germline V CDR1 and CDR2: SGHVS, FNYEAQ. CDR3 sequence: CASSLVSENTEAFF. The CDR3 DNA follows: TGTGCCAGCAGCTTAGTGTCAGAAAACACTGAAGCTTTCTTT.